These 30 T cell receptor beta chains originate from one sample sequenced in a study of blood T cell repertoires in COVID-19. Generated by immunoSEQ multiplex PCR, the TCRdb table keeps only in-frame clones and is missing some. Of around 58,000 clones listed, just over 85% were seen once; the top ten hold 43%. Sequenced: peripheral blood. All receptors come from a woman between 55 and 75 years old with COVID-19, enrolled during active disease.

As concerns this clone: Other DNA sequences in this specimen translate into the identical CDR3. The rearrangement joins TRBV6-2 or TRBV6-3 to TRBJ1-2; D remains unclear. The CDR3 consists of 13 residues. V dropped 2 bases and J dropped 4 bases, with 8 bases sitting between them. Germline assignment: CDR1 MNHEY and CDR2 SVGEGT. The CDR3 here is CASSYRGPYGYTF. The CDR3 coding sequence is TGTGCCAGCAGTTACCGAGGTCCCTATGGCTACACCTTC.

The chain couples TRBV29-1 to TRBJ1-1; the D gene is possibly TRBD1 (5 bases). The CDR3 consists of 13 residues. CDR1 and CDR2 (germline): SQVTM, ANQGSEA. The CDR3 bases are TGCAGTGGGGGAGGAGGGCGGGACACTGAAGCTTTCTTT. Translated, it gives CSGGGGRDTEAFF.

The chain uses TRBV5-5 and TRBJ2-3; a weak D match, TRBD1 (5 bases). The CDR3 is 12 amino acids. V lost 4 bases, J lost 3 bases, and 6 bases lay in between. Germline V gives CDR1 SGHKS, CDR2 YYEKEE (reference sequence). Here the CDR3 reads CASSPGTDTQYF. Written as DNA, the CDR3 is TGTGCCAGCAGCCCAGGGACAGATACGCAGTATTTT.

The chain joins TRBV10-3 to TRBJ2-1; D perhaps matches TRBD1 (5 bases). Germline V CDR1 and CDR2: ENHRY, SYGVKD. CDR3 length: 14 residues. The V gene lost 5 bases and the J gene lost 2 bases, with 10 bases spanning the gap. Written as DNA, the CDR3 is TGTGCCATCAGTCAACTGACAGCCTACAATGAGCAGTTCTTC. It specifies CAISQLTAYNEQFF.

This chain connects TRBV20-1 to TRBJ2-5; TRBD2 aligns across 7 bases. Germline CDR1 and CDR2: DFQATT and SNEGSKA (reference sequence). The CDR3 is made up of 10 amino acids. CDR3 bases: TGCAGCGGGAGGCAAGAGACCCAGTACTTC. Its translation is CSGRQETQYF.

The chain couples TRBV7-9 to TRBJ2-7; the D gene is possibly TRBD1 (5 bases). This CDR3 is 12 amino acids long. Germline-derived CDR1 and CDR2 are SEHNR and FQNEAQ (reference sequence). V gave up 5 bases and J gave up 3 bases, with 8 bases separating them. This CDR3 is CASSPTVYEQYF. DNA of the CDR3: TGTGCCAGCAGCCCGACAGTCTACGAGCAGTACTTC.

The V call is TRBV5-1, the J call TRBJ1-1, with D uncertain. The V and J ends lost 1 base and 1 base respectively, with 5 bases between them. Germline V gives CDR1 SGHRS, CDR2 YFSETQ. CDR3 length equals 13 residues. The CDR3 loop reads CASSLIQNTEAFF. The CDR3, as DNA: TGCGCCAGCAGCTTGATTCAGAACACTGAAGCTTTCTTT. The full variable domain, in which reference TRBV5-1 and TRBJ1-1 provide the parts outside the CDR3, is KAGVTQTPRYLIKTRGQQVTLSCSPISGHRSVSWYQQTPGQGLQFLFEYFSETQRNKGNFPGRFSGRQFSNSRSEMNVSTLELGDSALYLCASSLIQNTEAFFGQGTRLTVV.

This rearrangement joins TRBV27 to TRBJ2-3, with a possible D match to TRBD1 (7 bases). Trimming left V 8 bases short and J 2 bases short, with 14 bases between. Per germline, CDR1 MNHEY and CDR2 SMNVEV (reference sequence). This CDR3 comprises 14 residues. In nucleotides, the CDR3 is TGTGCCAGCTGCTCAGGGGGGCCCACAGATACGCAGTATTTT. Amino acid sequence: CASCSGGPTDTQYF.

The chain carries TRBV5-6 and TRBJ2-7; D may be TRBD1 (5 bases). CDR3 length equals 14 residues. Trimming shortened V by 3 bases and J by 3 bases, and 13 bases separated the two germline ends. Germline CDR1 is SGHDT and CDR2 is YYEEEE. The CDR3 DNA reads as TGTGCCAGCAGCTCTGACGACAGTCTCTACGAGCAGTACTTC. Its translation is CASSSDDSLYEQYF.

The chain couples TRBV11-2 to TRBJ2-1; 9 nucleotides match TRBD2. The V gene's germline CDR1 is SGHAT and CDR2 FQNNGV. Germline trimming cut 6 bases from V and 8 bases from J; bases unmatched to any gene: 11. This CDR3 comprises 15 residues. DNA of the CDR3: TGTGCCAGCAGGCCCGGACTAGCGCTAACAGATGAGCAGTTCTTC. Protein sequence: CASRPGLALTDEQFF.

This chain links TRBV29-1 with TRBJ1-2; the match to TRBD1 covers 7 bases. V gave up 5 bases and J gave up 0 bases; unmatched junction bases: 3. The CDR3 covers 13 residues. Germline V gene lookup returns CDR1 SQVTM and CDR2 ANQGSEA. CDR3 region: CSVSGQTNYGYTF. CDR3 nucleotides: TGCAGCGTTTCGGGACAGACTAACTATGGCTACACCTTC.

The rearrangement joins TRBV11-3 to TRBJ2-3, with 9 bases aligning to TRBD1. Per the germline V gene, CDR1 is SGHNT and CDR2 is YENEEA. The CDR3 extends over 14 amino acids. Trimming took 3 bases from V and 4 from J; bases not matched to a gene: 2. The CDR3: CASSLDRGADTQYF. CDR3 nucleotides: TGTGCCAGCAGCTTGGACAGGGGTGCAGATACGCAGTATTTT.

This chain uses TRBV7-2 with TRBJ2-7; weak D call: TRBD2 (5 bases). V dropped 4 bases and J dropped 2 bases, with 12 bases sitting between them. CDR1 is SGHTA and CDR2 is FQGNSA in the germline V gene. The CDR3 has 14 residues. CDR3 region: CASSSTDWAYEQYF. In nucleotides, the CDR3 is TGTGCCAGCAGCTCGACGGACTGGGCCTACGAGCAGTACTTC.

The gene calls are TRBV19 and TRBJ1-5; 7 bases fit TRBD1. Germline V CDR1 and CDR2: LNHDA, SQIVND (reference sequence). The CDR3 spans 15 residues. V gave up 6 bases and J gave up 6 bases; unmatched junction bases: 11. This CDR3 is CASSLNRGSGQPQHF. The CDR3, as DNA: TGTGCCAGTAGCCTCAACAGGGGATCAGGTCAGCCCCAGCATTTT.

CDR3 in DNA: TGCAGCACTAGTAGGGGTTCTGGTTCACCCCTCCACTTT. Its protein product is CSTSRGSGSPLHF. The V and J genes are TRBV20-1 and TRBJ1-6; perhaps TRBD1 as D (5 bases). The CDR3 has 13 residues. Germline-derived CDR1 and CDR2 are DFQATT and SNEGSKA (reference sequence).

This chain uses TRBV7-9 with TRBJ1-4; the match to TRBD1 covers 7 bases. CDR3 length: 15 residues. The V and J ends lost 5 bases and 4 bases, in that order; junction bases with no gene match: 7. The germline V gene has CDR1 SEHNR and CDR2 FQNEAQ (reference sequence). The CDR3 here is CASSVTGAVNEKLFF. The DNA for the CDR3 is TGTGCCAGCAGCGTAACAGGGGCTGTTAATGAAAAACTGTTTTTT.

The rearrangement links TRBV18 to TRBJ1-1, with a tentative D call TRBD1 (6 bases). Germline V gene sequence: CDR1 KGHSH, CDR2 LQKENI. Deletions cut 2 bases from V and 7 bases from J, with 11 bases between. The CDR3 sequence is 13 residues long. Written as DNA, the CDR3 is TGTGCCAGCTCACCAAGTGGACAGATTGAAGCTTTCTTT. Amino acid sequence: CASSPSGQIEAFF. Using reference TRBV18 and TRBJ1-1 for the parts outside the CDR3, the full variable domain is NAGVMQNPRHLVRRRGQEARLRCSPMKGHSHVYWYRQLPEEGLKFMVYLQKENIIDESGMPKERFSAEFPKEGPSILRIQQVVRGDSAAYFCASSPSGQIEAFFGQGTRLTVV.

The chain employs TRBV4-3 and TRBJ2-2; 10 positions match TRBD2. Germline V gives CDR1 LGHNA, CDR2 YSLEER. The ends lost 2 bases at V and 2 bases at J; junction bases unmatched: 14. This CDR3 has 20 amino acids. The CDR3 region has the DNA TGCGCCAGCAGCCAAAGTATGCTCCTAGCGGGAGTTATAAACACCGGGGAGCTGTTTTTT. Residues: CASSQSMLLAGVINTGELFF.

CDR3 coding DNA: TGTGCCAGCAGTTGGGGGGACAGGGCGGGTGAAAAACTGTTTTTT. Its translation is CASSWGDRAGEKLFF. The chain combines TRBV28 with TRBJ1-4; 9 bases are a match to TRBD1. The germline V gene encodes CDR1 MDHEN and CDR2 SYDVKM. The length of the CDR3 is 15 residues. After removal of 4 bases from V and 7 bases from J, the junction contained 7 bases not matched to a gene.

J is TRBJ2-1 and V is TRBV4-1; 13 bases align to TRBD2. Unmatched junction bases numbered 7, after V lost 3 bases and J lost 8 bases. Germline V lookup: CDR1 MGHRA, CDR2 YSYEKL. This CDR3 contains 16 residues. Here the CDR3 DNA reads TGCGCCAGCAGCCATTTCGGGACTAGCGGGGACGATGAGCAGTTCTTC. Translating gives CASSHFGTSGDDEQFF.

The rearrangement joins TRBV29-1 to TRBJ1-1; D is possibly TRBD1 (5 bases). The CDR3 length is 13 residues. The V and J ends lost 7 bases and 5 bases respectively, with 17 bases between them. Germline CDR1 reads SQVTM; CDR2 reads ANQGSEA. The CDR3 here is CSGGRGWETEAFF. The CDR3 DNA reads as TGCAGCGGAGGGAGGGGCTGGGAAACTGAAGCTTTCTTT.

J is TRBJ2-1 and V is TRBV29-1; TRBD1 matches at 9 bases. In germline, CDR1 is SQVTM, CDR2 ANQGSEA. This CDR3 is 14 amino acids long. V lost 6 bases and J lost 6; bases outside the gene matches: 9. CDR3 region: CSVNTGGASNEQFF. Here the CDR3 DNA reads TGCAGCGTCAACACAGGGGGCGCAAGCAATGAGCAGTTCTTC.

The rearrangement joins TRBV11-2 to TRBJ1-6; D is perhaps TRBD1 (6 bases). The CDR3 consists of 14 residues. Looked up from germline, CDR1 is SGHAT and CDR2 is FQNNGV. The ends were cut back, 3 bases at V and 7 bases at J, with 10 bases in the middle. The DNA of the CDR3 is TGTGCCAGCAGCTTTAACAGGGTGAATTCACCCCTCCACTTT. Its translation is CASSFNRVNSPLHF.

In this sample, this clone turned up once. The chain is built from TRBV2 and TRBJ2-7; 10 nucleotides line up with TRBD2. The CDR3 is made up of 15 amino acids. The V segment lost 6 bases and the J segment 5 bases; nucleotides outside the gene matches: 10. Germline values: CDR1 SNHLY, CDR2 FYNNEI. The CDR3 DNA sequence: TGTGCCAGCAGCAAAAAGGTAGCGGGAGGCCACGAGCAGTACTTC. It yields the protein CASSKKVAGGHEQYF.

The chain recombines TRBV6-5 with TRBJ2-3, with TRBD2 matching over 7 bases. CDR3 size: 15 residues. Germline CDR1 reads MNHEY; CDR2 reads SVGAGI. With 8 bases clipped from V and 0 bases from J, the junction kept 8 bases outside the gene matches. CDR3: CASSGRGYSTDTQYF. CDR3 nucleotide sequence: TGTGCCAGCTCGGGGCGGGGGTATAGCACAGATACGCAGTATTTT.

The genes are TRBV19 and TRBJ1-6, with 8 bases identical to TRBD1. Per germline, CDR1 LNHDA and CDR2 SQIVND (reference sequence). This CDR3 region has 14 residues. J gave up 9 bases and V 7 bases, and 8 bases lay outside the gene matches. The CDR3 DNA is TGTGCCAGTACCAACACAGGGGGTAGTTCACCCCTCCACTTT. Protein: CASTNTGGSSPLHF.

The chain carries TRBV5-1 and TRBJ2-1, with TRBD2 identical over 14 bases. This CDR3 is built from 18 residues. Per the germline V gene, CDR1 is SGHRS and CDR2 is YFSETQ. V gave up 5 bases and J gave up 9 bases; unmatched junction bases: 16. The CDR3 nucleotides are TGCGCCAGCAGTCTAGGACTAGCGGGGGGCGGAGGCTTAGGTGAGCAGTTCTTC. This gives the protein CASSLGLAGGGGLGEQFF.

V and J are TRBV7-2 and TRBJ2-5; 7 bases fit TRBD2. Germline V gives CDR1 SGHTA, CDR2 FQGNSA. Trimming at V came to 1 base and at J to 1 base, leaving 6 bases not matched to a gene. The CDR3 has 16 residues. Written as DNA, the CDR3 is TGTGCCAGCAGCTTAGTCAGCGGGACTACCCAAGAGACCCAGTACTTC. The encoded protein is CASSLVSGTTQETQYF.

The J gene is TRBJ2-7, the V gene TRBV19; 7 bases align to TRBD2. The junction had 13 bases not matched to a gene; V was cut back by 11 bases and J by 3 bases. CDR3 length equals 14 residues. Germline V CDR1 and CDR2: LNHDA, SQIVND (reference sequence). The CDR3 nucleotides read TGTGCCTCCTCAGGAGAGCGGGGCTACTACGAGCAGTACTTC. It encodes CASSGERGYYEQYF.

This clone was detected a few times. The chain carries TRBV27 and TRBJ1-5; D gene uncertain. The V gene's germline CDR1 is MNHEY and CDR2 SMNVEV (reference sequence). This CDR3 is built from 13 residues. V lost 0 bases to trimming and J lost 11 bases, with 11 bases between them. CDR3 sequence reads: CASSLSPQKTQHF. CDR3 DNA: TGTGCCAGCAGTTTATCCCCACAGAAGACCCAGCATTTT.